Presented here are 26 T cell receptor beta chains from one specimen sequenced in a study of blood T cells in healthy people across ages. A second roughly 7 to 11 cycle PCR used barcoded and J-beta primers. TCRdb reprocessed the 5' RACE reads with MiXCR, giving one entry per CDR3 protein. The sample shows roughly 1.5 million distinct CDR3 sequences, approximately 43% of them seen only once. The sample comprised blood. The receptor source for this set is a young woman in good health.

This clonotype was recorded a few times. The rearrangement joins TRBV13 to TRBJ2-1; a possible D gene is TRBD2 (5 bases). The CDR3 is made up of 16 amino acids. With 5 bases removed from V and 0 bases from J, the gap between germline ends came to 14 bases. The germline gives CDR1 PRHDT, CDR2 FYEKMQ (reference sequence). The CDR3 reads CASSLLAQSSYNEQFF. CDR3 bases: TGTGCCAGCAGCCTCCTAGCCCAGAGCTCCTACAATGAGCAGTTCTTC. Based on the CDR3 plus reference TRBV13 and TRBJ2-1, the full variable domain is AAGVIQSPRHLIKEKRETATLKCYPIPRHDTVYWYQQGPGQDPQFLISFYEKMQSDKGSIPDRFSAQQFSDYHSELNMSSLELGDSALYFCASSLLAQSSYNEQFFGPGTRLTVL.

The chain couples TRBV10-3 to TRBJ2-3; the match to TRBD2 covers 8 bases. V shed 7 bases, J shed 1 base, and the junction held 4 bases outside the gene matches. This CDR3 has 14 residues. Germline V CDR1 and CDR2: ENHRY, SYGVKD. The CDR3 loop is CAIKKAGGTDTQYF. CDR3 DNA: TGTGCCATCAAAAAAGCGGGGGGCACAGATACGCAGTATTTT.

This clonotype was found a few times. The CDR3 spells CASSFTLGQYEQYF. The CDR3 nucleotides read TGTGCCAGCAGTTTCACCCTCGGCCAATACGAGCAGTACTTC. The V and J genes are TRBV27 and TRBJ2-7; D gene uncertain. CDR1 is MNHEY and CDR2 is SMNVEV in the germline V gene (reference sequence). V was shortened by 3 bases and J by 4 bases, with 13 bases between the two germline ends. CDR3 size: 14 residues.

This clonotype was seen repeatedly, ten times or more. This chain uses TRBV29-1 with TRBJ2-3, with a tentative D call TRBD2 (5 bases). The ends were cut back, 4 bases at V and 0 bases at J, with 8 bases in the middle. The CDR3 runs to 13 residues. Germline loops: CDR1 SQVTM, CDR2 ANQGSEA. CDR3 region: CSVGGLSTDTQYF. The CDR3 DNA reads as TGCAGCGTTGGCGGGCTTAGCACAGATACGCAGTATTTT.

V gene TRBV20-1 combines with J gene TRBJ1-5; D is unresolved. This CDR3 comprises 15 residues. The germline V gene has CDR1 DFQATT and CDR2 SNEGSKA (reference sequence). Trimming stripped 3 bases from V and 0 bases from J, with 12 bases between. In nucleotides, the CDR3 is TGCAGTGCTAGCCCACCAGTCCCTAGCAATCAGCCCCAGCATTTT. Its protein is CSASPPVPSNQPQHF.

This chain connects TRBV25-1 to TRBJ2-5; TRBD1 agrees at 9 bases. The CDR3 has 18 amino acids. CDR1 is MGHDK and CDR2 is SYGVNS in the germline V gene. V shed 3 bases, J shed 11 bases, and the junction held 22 bases outside the gene matches. The CDR3 sequence is CASSEHHRGPLSYNEQYF. The CDR3 bases are TGTGCCAGCAGTGAGCATCACAGGGGGCCACTCTCCTACAATGAGCAGTACTTC. Supplemented by reference TRBV25-1 and TRBJ2-5, the full variable domain reads EADIYQTPRYLVIGTGKKITLECSQTMGHDKMYWYQQDPGMELHLIHYSYGVNSTEKGDLSSESTVSRIRTEHFPLTLESARPSHTSQYLCASSEHHRGPLSYNEQYFGPGTRLLVL.

The chain links TRBV9 to TRBJ1-4; no clear D gene. CDR3 size: 15 residues. Germline V CDR1 and CDR2: SGDLS, YYNGEE. V lost 3 bases, J lost 7 bases, and 16 bases lay in between. CDR3 in amino acids: CASSGSGQLGEKLFF. The CDR3 DNA is TGTGCCAGCAGCGGGTCCGGGCAATTGGGTGAAAAACTGTTTTTT.

V is TRBV7-9 and J is TRBJ1-2; 7 bases agree with TRBD1. Germline trimming cut 9 bases from V and 2 bases from J; bases unmatched to any gene: 12. The CDR3 consists of 15 residues. Germline V gene data show CDR1 as SEHNR and CDR2 as FQNEAQ (reference sequence). CDR3 region: CASSLIQGVNYGYTF. CDR3 coding DNA: TGTGCCAGTAGCCTAATTCAGGGGGTAAACTATGGCTACACCTTC. The full variable domain, with the rest looked up from reference TRBV7-9 and TRBJ1-2, is DTGVSQNPRHKITKRGQNVTFRCDPISEHNRLYWYRQTLGQGPEFLTYFQNEAQLEKSRLLSDRFSAERPKGSFSTLEIQRTEQGDSAMYLCASSLIQGVNYGYTFGSGTRLTVV.

The rearrangement joins TRBV6-5 to TRBJ1-1, with TRBD1 identical over 7 bases. V lost 6 bases to trimming and J lost 7 bases; unmatched junction nucleotides: 11. Germline assignment: CDR1 MNHEY and CDR2 SVGAGI. The CDR3 has 14 amino acids. The CDR3 here is CASRPRTGGGEAFF. The CDR3 DNA reads as TGTGCCAGCAGACCCCGGACAGGCGGGGGTGAAGCTTTCTTT.

The sample holds a few counts of this clonotype. The chain joins TRBV20-1 to TRBJ1-2, with unresolved D. This CDR3 is 15 amino acids long. CDR1 is DFQATT and CDR2 is SNEGSKA in the germline V gene (reference sequence). The germline V and J ends were trimmed by 0 bases and 7 bases, with 18 bases remaining between them. Here the CDR3 reads CSARDQNGLGGGYTF. The CDR3, as DNA: TGCAGTGCTAGAGATCAAAATGGGTTGGGTGGTGGCTACACCTTC.

This clonotype was recorded at least ten times. The J gene is TRBJ2-3, the V gene TRBV6-5; D unclear. CDR3 length equals 13 residues. The germline CDR1 and CDR2 sequences are MNHEY and SVGAGI. V dropped 2 bases and J dropped 6 bases, with 9 bases sitting between them. CDR3 DNA sequence: TGTGCCAGCAGTTACCTGCATCTGGATACGCAGTATTTT. As protein: CASSYLHLDTQYF.

This clonotype has ten or more counts. The V call is TRBV29-1, the J call TRBJ1-2; no reliable D call. Germline V CDR1 and CDR2: SQVTM, ANQGSEA. Trimming left V 6 bases short and J 1 base short, with 9 bases between. The CDR3 spans 12 residues. In DNA, the CDR3 is TGCAGCGTCGAGGCAAATAACTATGGCTACACCTTC. This gives the protein CSVEANNYGYTF.

This clonotype has more than one count but fewer than ten. The chain combines TRBV28 with TRBJ2-7; 9 bases fit TRBD1. After removal of 6 bases from V and 5 bases from J, the junction contained 14 bases not matched to a gene. The CDR3 loop spans 16 amino acids. Germline V lookup: CDR1 MDHEN, CDR2 SYDVKM. CDR3 nucleotide sequence: TGTGCCAGCAGCTCTATTCCGGGACAGGGAAACAACGAGCAGTACTTC. Amino acids: CASSSIPGQGNNEQYF.

The chain couples TRBV28 to TRBJ2-3; D call uncertain. Germline-derived CDR1 and CDR2 are MDHEN and SYDVKM. Trimming removed 6 bases from V and 4 bases from J, with 17 bases in between. CDR3 size: 15 residues. CDR3 loop: CASRRSGSRPDTQYF. Here the CDR3 DNA reads TGTGCCAGCAGGCGCTCTGGTTCGCGACCAGATACGCAGTATTTT.

The rearrangement links TRBV5-5 to TRBJ2-2; tentatively, D is TRBD2 (6 bases). Deletions cut 6 bases from V and 11 bases from J, with 14 bases between. The germline gives CDR1 SGHKS, CDR2 YYEKEE (reference sequence). The CDR3 extends over 12 amino acids. The CDR3 DNA is TGTGCCAGCACCTACTTGGGGGGAGAGCTGTTTTTT. Protein product: CASTYLGGELFF. The whole variable domain, remainder taken from reference TRBV5-5 and TRBJ2-2, is DAGVTQSPTHLIKTRGQQVTLRCSPISGHKSVSWYQQVLGQGPQFIFQYYEKEERGRGNFPDRFSARQFPNYSSELNVNALLLGDSALYLCASTYLGGELFFGEGSRLTVL.

The gene calls are TRBV18 and TRBJ1-4, with D tentatively TRBD1 (5 bases). The CDR3 loop spans 15 amino acids. Trimming took off 2 bases at V and 8 bases at J, with 15 bases between the two ends. Per germline, CDR1 KGHSH and CDR2 LQKENI. In DNA form, the CDR3 reads TGTGCCAGCTCACCATCCGGGACCCGGAGGGAAAAACTGTTTTTT. Amino acid sequence: CASSPSGTRREKLFF.

This clonotype has more than one count but fewer than ten. A read error may explain this, as a much larger clone is one base away. This sequence joins TRBV29-1 and TRBJ2-6; 7 bases agree with TRBD1. The CDR3 extends over 13 amino acids. From germline, CDR1 is SQVTM and CDR2 ANQGSEA. The CDR3: CNATGAGANVLTF. The CDR3 DNA sequence: TGCAACGCAACAGGGGCTGGGGCCAACGTCCTGACTTTC.

This clonotype showed up just a few times. V usage is TRBV7-2 and J usage is TRBJ2-3, with 11 nucleotides matching TRBD2. Germline V gene sequence: CDR1 SGHTA, CDR2 FQGNSA. CDR3 length equals 16 residues. The V and J ends lost 6 bases and 5 bases, in that order; junction bases with no gene match: 10. This CDR3 is CASRHRLAGSVDTQYF. Here the CDR3 DNA reads TGTGCCAGCAGACATCGACTAGCGGGGTCGGTAGATACGCAGTATTTT. Full variable domain (outside the CDR3, taken from reference TRBV7-2 and TRBJ2-3): GAGVSQSPSNKVTEKGKDVELRCDPISGHTALYWYRQSLGQGLEFLIYFQGNSAPDKSGLPSDRFSAERTGGSVSTLTIQRTQQEDSAVYLCASRHRLAGSVDTQYFGPGTRLTVL.

The rearrangement links TRBV4-3 to TRBJ1-2; D gene unclear. Germline V gene data show CDR1 as LGHNA and CDR2 as YSLEER. The V gene lost 0 bases and the J gene lost 8 bases, with 13 bases spanning the gap. The CDR3 has 14 residues. CDR3 nucleotides: TGCGCCAGCAGCCAAGAAGTAGTTTCCAGAGGCTACACCTTC. Its translation is CASSQEVVSRGYTF.

Comment on this clonotype: Sequence at one end of the junction differs from germline and may be a read error. CDR3 region: CASSPLTGQEPQYF. Written as DNA, the CDR3 is TGTGCCAGCAGTCCTCTGACCGGGCAAGAGCCCCAGTACTTC. The chain recombines TRBV28 with TRBJ2-5; no clear D. CDR1 MDHEN and CDR2 SYDVKM come from the germline V gene. The CDR3 is 14 amino acids.

This clonotype was recorded many times. The genes are TRBV6-6 and TRBJ1-5; 7 positions match TRBD1. The ends lost 6 bases at V and 5 bases at J; junction bases unmatched: 7. Germline V gives CDR1 MNHNY, CDR2 SVGAGI (reference sequence). The CDR3 totals 14 residues. CDR3: CASRDRVGDQPQHF. The CDR3 nucleotides are TGTGCCAGCAGAGACAGGGTCGGGGATCAGCCCCAGCATTTT.

CDR3 loop: CASSSDSGARIYNEQFF. As DNA, the CDR3 is TGTGCCAGCAGCTCTGACAGCGGGGCGCGTATTTACAATGAGCAGTTCTTC. V and J are TRBV11-2 and TRBJ2-1; 7 bases align to TRBD2. The CDR3 contains 17 residues. Germline lookup yields CDR1 SGHAT and CDR2 FQNNGV. V shed 4 bases and J 4 bases; nucleotides not matched to a gene: 13.

Concerning this clonotype itself: The CDR3 does not end in the conserved phenylalanine or tryptophan, so this is likely a read error. V is TRBV29-1 and J is TRBJ2-5; D perhaps matches TRBD2 (5 bases). V lost 2 bases and J lost 5, with 18 bases in between. The CDR3 has 15 amino acids. CDR1 SQVTM and CDR2 ANQGSEA come from the germline V gene. CDR3 sequence reads: CSVESPGISGETQYL. CDR3 nucleotide sequence: TGCAGCGTTGAATCCCCGGGAATCTCTGGGGAGACCCAGTACTTA.

This chain links TRBV29-1 with TRBJ2-7; TRBD2 agrees at 8 bases. V lost 7 bases, J lost 2 bases, and 7 bases stayed unmatched. The germline CDR1 and CDR2 sequences are SQVTM and ANQGSEA. The CDR3 has 13 amino acids. DNA of the CDR3: TGCAGCGCGTCGGGGGGGCGACCCTACGAGCAGTACTTC. This gives the protein CSASGGRPYEQYF.

This chain uses TRBV7-9 with TRBJ1-4; D remains unclear. V lost 1 base and J 5 bases, leaving 11 bases between the germline ends. Germline CDR1 SEHNR, CDR2 FQNEAQ (reference sequence). This CDR3 region has 15 residues. Written as DNA, the CDR3 is TGTGCCAGCAGCTTAGTGCCCGAAGGAAATGAAAAACTGTTTTTT. Translating gives CASSLVPEGNEKLFF.

The chain recombines TRBV6-2 or TRBV6-3 with TRBJ2-7; 9 nucleotides match TRBD1. CDR1 is MNHEY, CDR2 SVGEGT, per germline. V trimming: 4 bases; J trimming: 1 base; junction bases outside the gene matches: 17. This CDR3 has 19 amino acids. CDR3 sequence: CASSSTSGTGIFLSYEQYF. CDR3 DNA: TGTGCCAGCAGTTCCACTTCCGGGACAGGGATTTTTTTGTCCTACGAGCAGTACTTC.